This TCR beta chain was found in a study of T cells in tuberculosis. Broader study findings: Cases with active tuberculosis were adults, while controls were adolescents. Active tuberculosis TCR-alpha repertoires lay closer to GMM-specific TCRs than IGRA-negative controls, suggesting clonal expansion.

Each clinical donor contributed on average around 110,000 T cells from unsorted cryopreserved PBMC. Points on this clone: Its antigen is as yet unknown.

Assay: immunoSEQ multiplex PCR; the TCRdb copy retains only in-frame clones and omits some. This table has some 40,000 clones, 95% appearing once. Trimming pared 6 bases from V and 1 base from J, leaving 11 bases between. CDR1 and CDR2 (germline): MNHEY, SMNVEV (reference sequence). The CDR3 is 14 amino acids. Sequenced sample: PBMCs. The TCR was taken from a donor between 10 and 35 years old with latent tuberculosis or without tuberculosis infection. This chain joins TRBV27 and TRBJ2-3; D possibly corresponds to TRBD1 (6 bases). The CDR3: CASSSTGGTDTQYF. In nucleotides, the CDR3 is TGTGCCAGCAGCTCGACAGGAGGCACAGATACGCAGTATTTT.